What follows are 21 T cell receptor beta chains derived from one specimen sequenced in a study of cytomegalovirus exposure and HLA in healthy donors (dated 2017 in TCRdb). The protocol used for the library was the immunoSEQ multiplex PCR assay. The multiplex PCR relied on a mix of 60 forward primers for TCR Vbeta segments and 13 reverse primers for TCR Jbeta segments. Not all clones reach the TCRdb copy of this immuneACCESS table, which keeps in-frame sequences only. Checked studies attribute under half of the gap to unresolved V genes and leave the rest unexplained. The sample table shows 85,000 to 120,000 clones, and more than 70% are seen once. 2.5% of the sample comes from the top ten. Input material: PBMCs. Every receptor here comes from a man aged 35 to 55 in good health and CMV-seronegative.

V usage is TRBV19 and J usage is TRBJ1-5; tentatively, D is TRBD1 (6 bases). This CDR3 comprises 13 residues. V was pared by 5 bases and J by 6 bases, with 11 bases between. Germline CDR1 is LNHDA and CDR2 is SQIVND (reference sequence). The CDR3 reads CASSQGRGQPQHF. CDR3 coding DNA: TGTGCCAGTAGTCAGGGGAGAGGTCAGCCCCAGCATTTT.

This clone was seen just once. The conserved phenylalanine or tryptophan normally closing the CDR3 is absent here, so this likely arose from a read error. The chain is built from TRBV9 and TRBJ2-3; unclear D gene. Germline-derived CDR1 and CDR2 are SGDLS and YYNGEE. V was shortened by 4 bases and J by 0 bases, with 15 bases between the two germline ends. The CDR3 has 16 amino acids. The CDR3 loop reads CASSPASHRSTDTQYS. The CDR3 region has the DNA TGTGCCAGCAGCCCAGCCTCCCACCGAAGCACAGATACGCAGTATTCT.

This clone was counted a single time. The rearrangement links TRBV7-9 to TRBJ2-7; D is ambiguous. This CDR3 spans 12 amino acids. Germline CDR1 SEHNR, CDR2 FQNEAQ (reference sequence). Trimming removed 2 bases at V and 3 bases at J, with 5 bases between. The CDR3, as DNA: TGTGCCAGCAGCTTACGGAGCTACGAGCAGTACTTC. Its translation is CASSLRSYEQYF.

This chain links TRBV2 with TRBJ2-3; D is perhaps TRBD1 (5 bases). V was cut by 3 bases and J by 0 bases, with 7 bases left in between. Per the germline V gene, CDR1 is SNHLY and CDR2 is FYNNEI. This CDR3 contains 14 residues. CDR3 amino acids: CASSEGLSTDTQYF. The CDR3 bases are TGTGCCAGCAGTGAGGGGCTTAGCACAGATACGCAGTATTTT.

This chain joins TRBV4-2 and TRBJ2-5; TRBD2 agrees at 12 bases. The CDR3 runs 15 residues. V lost 4 bases and J lost 5; bases outside the gene matches: 5. Germline CDR1 LGHNA, CDR2 YNFKEQ. The CDR3 is CASSRLAGGAETQYF. The CDR3 DNA sequence: TGTGCCAGCAGCCGCCTAGCGGGGGGGGCGGAGACCCAGTACTTC.

The V gene is TRBV4-1, the J gene TRBJ1-1; 8 positions match TRBD1. The CDR3 consists of 16 residues. V lost 5 bases, J lost 1 base, and 9 bases stayed unmatched. The germline V gene encodes CDR1 MGHRA and CDR2 YSYEKL. CDR3 coding DNA: TGCGCCAGCAGCGAAGCCTGGGGACAGGCGAACACTGAAGCTTTCTTT. Translation: CASSEAWGQANTEAFF.

This clone turned up a few times. The rearrangement joins TRBV2 to TRBJ2-3; 10 bases are shared with TRBD2. The CDR3 spans 15 residues. After removal of 6 bases from V and 2 bases from J, the junction contained 5 bases not matched to a gene. Germline V gene lookup returns CDR1 SNHLY and CDR2 FYNNEI. CDR3 protein: CASRPSGGDTDTQYF. CDR3 DNA: TGTGCCAGCAGACCAAGCGGGGGGGACACAGATACGCAGTATTTT. The variable domain in full, with the rest retrieved from reference TRBV2 and TRBJ2-3, is EPEVTQTPSHQVTQMGQEVILRCVPISNHLYFYWYRQILGQKVEFLVSFYNNEISEKSEIFDDQFSVERPDGSNFTLKIRSTKLEDSAMYFCASRPSGGDTDTQYFGPGTRLTVL.

The chain recombines TRBV20-1 with TRBJ2-7; 8 nucleotides line up with TRBD1. The CDR3 is made up of 11 amino acids. The germline V gene has CDR1 DFQATT and CDR2 SNEGSKA (reference sequence). V shed 6 bases, J shed 6 bases, and the junction held 4 bases outside the gene matches. CDR3 region: CSAPDRVEQYF. The CDR3 coding sequence is TGCAGTGCACCGGACAGGGTCGAGCAGTACTTC.

The CDR3 region is CASGGAGQVNYNEQFF. The CDR3 DNA reads as TGTGCTAGTGGGGGAGCGGGACAGGTTAACTACAATGAGCAGTTCTTC. This sequence joins TRBV12-5 and TRBJ2-1; D possibly corresponds to TRBD1 (8 bases). The length of the CDR3 is 16 residues. The germline V and J ends were trimmed by 6 bases and 3 bases, with 18 bases remaining between them. The germline gives CDR1 LGHNT, CDR2 FRNRAP.

The chain recombines TRBV11-3 with TRBJ2-1; 9 bases agree with TRBD2. Looked up from germline, CDR1 is SGHNT and CDR2 is YENEEA. V dropped 5 bases and J dropped 5; count of bases not matched to a gene: 7. CDR3 length: 15 amino acids. The CDR3 reads CASSPRAGGDNEQFF. CDR3 DNA: TGTGCCAGCAGCCCTAGGGCGGGGGGGGACAATGAGCAGTTCTTC.

This rearrangement joins TRBV27 to TRBJ1-5; D not certain. V was pared by 3 bases and J by 1 base, with 4 bases between. Germline-derived CDR1 and CDR2 are MNHEY and SMNVEV (reference sequence). The CDR3 loop spans 13 amino acids. The CDR3 here is CASSFQSNQPQHF. The CDR3 coding sequence is TGTGCCAGCAGTTTCCAGAGCAATCAGCCCCAGCATTTT.

This clone appeared a few times. CDR3 nucleotide sequence: TGTGCCAGTAGTATGGGGACAGGGGGCAGTAGGACTGAAGCTTTCTTT. Amino acids: CASSMGTGGSRTEAFF. The V gene is TRBV19, the J gene TRBJ1-1; 12 bases are shared with TRBD1. The V gene's germline CDR1 is LNHDA and CDR2 SQIVND (reference sequence). The junction had 7 bases not matched to a gene; V was cut back by 3 bases and J by 5 bases. The CDR3 sequence is 16 residues long.

This clone was seen only a few times. The chain carries TRBV6-1 and TRBJ1-5; 7 bases align to TRBD1. This CDR3 is 15 amino acids long. Germline CDR1 is MNHNS and CDR2 is SASEGT. Trimming removed 5 bases from V and 5 bases from J; junction bases left unmatched: 9. The CDR3 DNA follows: TGTGCCAGCAGTCCAGAGGGACAGTTTCATCAGCCCCAGCATTTT. Amino acids: CASSPEGQFHQPQHF.

This clone was detected only a few times. The V call is TRBV6-5, the J call TRBJ1-2, with a possible D match to TRBD1 (5 bases). Germline lookup yields CDR1 MNHEY and CDR2 SVGAGI. The CDR3 covers 15 residues. Trimming took off 4 bases at V and 8 bases at J, with 20 bases between the two ends. The CDR3 loop is CASSLEGGVTRGYTF. The DNA for the CDR3 is TGTGCCAGCAGTTTGGAGGGAGGGGTGACAAGAGGCTACACCTTC.

The chain recombines TRBV9 with TRBJ2-3; possible D gene TRBD1, 6 bases. CDR3 length: 13 residues. Trimming removed 6 bases at V and 2 bases at J, with 10 bases between. Germline CDR1 reads SGDLS; CDR2 reads YYNGEE. The CDR3 DNA sequence: TGTGCCAGCACAAAGGGGGACACAGATACGCAGTATTTT. It encodes CASTKGDTDTQYF. Combining the CDR3 with reference TRBV9 and TRBJ2-3 gives the whole variable domain DSGVTQTPKHLITATGQRVTLRCSPRSGDLSVYWYQQSLDQGLQFLIQYYNGEERAKGNILERFSAQQFPDLHSELNLSSLELGDSALYFCASTKGDTDTQYFGPGTRLTVL.

The rearrangement uses TRBV7-2 and TRBJ2-3; 14 bases are a match to TRBD2. CDR3 size: 19 residues. CDR1 and CDR2 (germline): SGHTA, FQGNSA. After removal of 0 bases from V and 9 bases from J, the junction contained 14 bases not matched to a gene. The CDR3 sequence is CASSLARTGLAGVGGTQYF. The CDR3 DNA follows: TGTGCCAGCAGCTTAGCGAGAACGGGACTAGCGGGGGTAGGGGGAACGCAGTATTTT. The whole variable domain, filled in from reference TRBV7-2 and TRBJ2-3, reads GAGVSQSPSNKVTEKGKDVELRCDPISGHTALYWYRQSLGQGLEFLIYFQGNSAPDKSGLPSDRFSAERTGGSVSTLTIQRTQQEDSAVYLCASSLARTGLAGVGGTQYFGPGTRLTVL.

This clone was counted a few times. The rearrangement uses TRBV7-2 and TRBJ1-5; possible D gene TRBD1, 5 bases. Deletions cut 4 bases from V and 3 bases from J, with 16 bases between. This CDR3 comprises 16 residues. Germline V gives CDR1 SGHTA, CDR2 FQGNSA. For the CDR3, the DNA is TGTGCCAGCAGCTCCCAAGCAGGGCCCAACAATCAGCCCCAGCATTTT. This sequence encodes CASSSQAGPNNQPQHF.

The chain links TRBV19 to TRBJ1-5; tentative D call: TRBD1 (5 bases). Per the germline V gene, CDR1 is LNHDA and CDR2 is SQIVND (reference sequence). The CDR3 extends over 18 amino acids. Trimming cost V 5 bases and J 2 bases, with 22 bases left between them. The CDR3 protein is CASSGAGIGPRGNQPQHF. In DNA, the CDR3 is TGTGCCAGTAGTGGGGCGGGGATAGGTCCGAGGGGCAATCAGCCCCAGCATTTT. Complete variable domain (other parts from reference TRBV19 and TRBJ1-5): DGGITQSPKYLFRKEGQNVTLSCEQNLNHDAMYWYRQDPGQGLRLIYYSQIVNDFQKGDIAEGYSVSREKKESFPLTVTSAQKNPTAFYLCASSGAGIGPRGNQPQHFGDGTRLSIL.

In this sample, this clone turned up a few times. The J gene is TRBJ2-2, the V gene TRBV11-3, with TRBD2 matching 9 bases. The V gene's germline CDR1 is SGHNT and CDR2 YENEEA. Trimming cost V 3 bases and J 0 bases; bases outside gene matches: 8. The CDR3 is 18 residues long. The CDR3 DNA reads TGTGCCAGCAGCTTGGGGGCCAGCGGGGGGCCGAACACCGGGGAGCTGTTTTTT. This codes for CASSLGASGGPNTGELFF.

CDR3 loop: CASSDLGTSLGTDTQYF. The CDR3 DNA is TGTGCCAGCAGTGACCTTGGGACTAGCCTGGGCACAGATACGCAGTATTTT. The genes are TRBV6-1 and TRBJ2-3; 9 bases align to TRBD2. The CDR3 totals 17 residues. The V gene's germline CDR1 is MNHNS and CDR2 SASEGT. V lost 3 bases to trimming and J lost 1 base; unmatched junction nucleotides: 8.

The chain employs TRBV28 and TRBJ1-5; the D gene is possibly TRBD1 (5 bases). The CDR3 spans 15 residues. The germline CDR1 and CDR2 sequences are MDHEN and SYDVKM. Trimming took 3 bases from V and 4 from J, leaving 13 bases between them. Written as DNA, the CDR3 is TGTGCCAGCAGTTTGTTTCGGGGGAAGAATCAGCCCCAGCATTTT. Translating it yields CASSLFRGKNQPQHF.